This T cell receptor beta chain was sequenced for a study (dated by TCRdb to the mid-2010s). Broadly, across the study: Whether tumor-infiltrating Tregs in breast cancer are recruited from blood Tregs or converted in situ from other CD4+ T cell subsets was tested. The research as a whole found: Tumor-infiltrating Treg TCR alpha and beta sequences overlapped most with tumor naive CD4+ T cells, then with blood naive CD4+ T cells. The larger-cohort validation was restricted to a single TCR beta V-J rearrangement rather than whole repertoires. Tumor memory CD4+ T cell TCR gene usage was found to cluster with blood and lymph node memory CD4+ cells and with lymph node naive CD4+ cells.

This clonotype is classified as medium-sized (0.01 to 0.1%). Its recognized antigen is unknown. The sample holds no much larger clone one base away, and base qualities are not on file. Full-length TCR variable regions were amplified by 5' RACE PCR with constant-region reverse primers, followed by semi-nested PCR with Nested Universal Primer A. Using the ReliaPrep RNA Cell Miniprep System, total RNA was extracted, and the SMARTer RACE 5'/3' Kit was then used to reverse transcribe the RNA into 5'RACE-ready cDNA. Multiplex adaptors were used to barcode the full-length TCR alpha and beta libraries, which were then sequenced on an Illumina MiSeq. The study's processing was this. For each of nine subset-tissue groups, sequencing data from the five patients were combined, and the groups were compared by unsupervised clustering of TCR gene usage. The Morisita-Horn index, with shared sequences weighted by their contribution to each repertoire, was used to calculate repertoire similarity. TCRdb's own reprocessing of the public reads used fastp at Q25 and MiXCR and kept productive beta chains. Every CDR3 protein is listed once, alongside the most common genes and DNA of its rows. The V and J calls and clone size come from TCRdb's table, not from the authors' own analysis. The sample table lists under 6,000 distinct CDR3 sequences, over 30% of them with a count of one. The ten top clones hold approximately 55% of the sample.

The memory CD4+ T cell population was isolated based on a CD4+CD45RO+CD25- phenotype. Tregs, naive and memory CD4+ T cells from tumor, blood and ipsilateral draining lymph nodes of about five breast cancer patients underwent full-length TCR alpha and beta sequencing. Ficoll density gradient centrifugation was used to isolate mononuclear cells from lymph nodes or from 50 to 55 ml of peripheral blood. A purity exceeding 90% was confirmed by FACS for the sorted cell populations. The junction carries 6 bases between V and J, which are trimmed by 2 bases and 2 bases respectively. Via the germline V gene, CDR1 is SGHTA and CDR2 FQGTGA. The CDR3 measures 13 amino acids from cysteine to phenylalanine. The kept DNA is CDR3 alone, 39 bases in frame from the first base.

This receptor was identified in a female donor with breast cancer. The rearranged segments are TRBV7-3 and TRBJ2-5; too little of a D gene remains to name it. Material: memory CD4+ T cells sorted from blood. The sample's cell subset or site label, decoded: memory CD4+ T cells, CD4+CD45RO+CD25-. The sequenced DNA: TGTGCCAGCAGCTTACACGGACAAGAGACCCAGTACTTC. It specifies CASSLHGQETQYF. Where the CDR3 stops, the reference TRBV7-3 and TRBJ2-5 genes take over; the full variable domain is GAGVSQTPSNKVTEKGKYVELRCDPISGHTALYWYRQSLGQGPEFLIYFQGTGAADDSGLPNDRFFAVRPEGSVSTLKIQRTERGDSAVYLCASSLHGQETQYFGPGTRLLVL.